The rows below give T cell receptor beta chains drawn from one sample of a study of Graves' ophthalmopathy and Graves' hyperthyroidism. Using its own MiXCR run on the multiplex PCR reads, TCRdb lists one record per CDR3 protein. The sample lists about 700,000 distinct CDR3 sequences, roughly 40% seen once, with 44% in the top ten. Sequenced material: peripheral blood. These receptors originate from an adult man with Graves' ophthalmopathy. CDR3s include the opening cysteine and the closing phenylalanine or tryptophan. Fields, in order: V gene, D gene, clone size, J gene, CDR3 protein, CDR3 DNA. A D gene is named only where the DNA matches it firmly. Some rows have no size entry. The others give once, few or many, or a class for an expanded clone.

TRBV2	NA	few	TRBJ1-3	CASSERAAGNTIYF	TGTGCCAGCAGTGAAAGGGCGGCTGGAAACACCATATATTTT
TRBV6-5	NA	few	TRBJ1-5	CASSASTGSNQPQHF	TGTGCCAGCAGTGCCAGTACAGGGAGCAATCAGCCCCAGCATTTT
TRBV7-9	NA	few	TRBJ2-7	CASSQNVRAYEQYF	TGTGCCAGCAGCCAAAACGTCAGGGCCTACGAGCAGTACTTC
TRBV29-1	NA	many	TRBJ2-5	CSVFRRSPQVETQYF	TGCAGCGTTTTCAGGCGTTCGCCTCAGGTAGAGACCCAGTACTTC
TRBV10-2	TRBD1	NA	TRBJ1-2	CASSTGGLSYGYTF	TGTGCCAGCAGTACAGGGGGCTTGAGCTATGGCTACACCTTC
TRBV5-4	TRBD1	NA	TRBJ2-5	CASNTGGPGETQYF	TGTGCCAGCAACACAGGGGGCCCGGGAGAGACCCAGTACTTC
TRBV9	TRBD1	many	TRBJ1-2	CASSAYRGNSGYTF	TGTGCCAGCAGCGCATACAGGGGGAACTCTGGCTACACCTTC
TRBV2	TRBD2	many	TRBJ2-5	CASSERRGAVETQYF	TGTGCCAGCAGCGAGAGGCGGGGGGCGGTTGAGACCCAGTACTTC
TRBV7-2	TRBD2	many	TRBJ2-5	CASSQVTSGVETQYF	TGTGCCAGCAGCCAAGTAACCAGCGGGGTAGAGACCCAGTACTTC
TRBV10-3	NA	NA	TRBJ2-7	CASSAGGDPGEQYF	TGTGCCAGCAGTGCCGGTGGGGACCCGGGGGAGCAGTACTTC
TRBV7-9	NA	NA	TRBJ1-4	CASSPHSDSNEKLFF	TGCGCCAGCAGCCCGCACTCTGACAGTAATGAAAAACTGTTTTTT
TRBV29-1	TRBD2	NA	TRBJ2-3	CSVEGGLAGPDTQYF	TGCAGCGTTGAAGGGGGACTAGCGGGACCAGATACGCAGTATTTT
TRBV20-1	TRBD2	few	TRBJ2-7	CSASRSGGNYEQYF	TGCAGTGCTAGCCGTAGCGGGGGAAACTACGAGCAGTACTTC
TRBV19	NA	NA	TRBJ2-6	CATRYRDGSSGANVLTF	TGTGCCACACGGTATAGGGACGGTAGCTCTGGGGCCAACGTCCTGACTTTC
TRBV11-2	NA	NA	TRBJ2-7	CASSVQGGNYEQYF	TGTGCCAGCAGCGTACAGGGGGGGAACTACGAGCAGTACTTC
TRBV7-8	NA	NA	TRBJ2-7	CASRRGWEVPLDEQYF	TGTGCCAGCAGGAGGGGGTGGGAAGTACCTCTAGACGAGCAGTACTTC
TRBV7-9	TRBD1	NA	TRBJ2-5	CASSLGLRGQGIQETQYF	TGTGCCAGCAGCTTAGGTTTGCGAGGACAGGGAATACAAGAGACCCAGTACTTC
TRBV5-1	NA	NA	TRBJ2-7	CASSLARLVYEQYF	TGCGCCAGCAGCTTGGCTAGGTTAGTGTACGAGCAGTACTTC
TRBV15	NA	many	TRBJ2-2	CATSRDYVNTGELFF	TGTGCCACCAGCAGAGATTACGTGAACACCGGGGAGCTGTTTTTT
TRBV10-3	NA	many	TRBJ1-2	CASSQEGGYGYTF	TGTGCCAGCAGCCAGGAGGGAGGCTATGGCTACACCTTC
TRBV7-2	NA	NA	TRBJ2-7	CASSQERERTRLSYEQYF	TGTGCCAGCAGCCAAGAAAGAGAGCGAACTAGGCTCTCCTACGAGCAGTACTTC
TRBV25-1	NA	NA	TRBJ2-7	CASSGPKEQYF	TGTGCCAGCAGTGGCCCTAAGGAGCAGTACTTC
TRBV9	NA	few	TRBJ1-2	CASSVGGWSNYGYTF	TGTGCCAGCAGCGTAGGGGGTTGGTCTAACTATGGCTACACCTTC
TRBV5-1	NA	NA	TRBJ1-2	CASSLGAEIYGYTF	TGCGCCAGCAGCTTGGGGGCAGAGATTTATGGCTACACCTTC
TRBV11-2	TRBD1	NA	TRBJ1-4	CASSFGTGEKLFF	TGTGCCAGCAGCTTCGGGACAGGTGAAAAACTGTTTTTT
TRBV7-3	TRBD2	few	TRBJ2-7	CASSQGYTSGSRSYEQYF	TGTGCCAGCAGCCAAGGCTATACTAGCGGCTCTCGTTCCTACGAGCAGTACTTC
TRBV24-1	TRBD1	few	TRBJ1-5	CATEAGTGDSNQPQHF	TGTGCCACCGAGGCGGGGACAGGGGATAGCAATCAGCCCCAGCATTTT
TRBV19	NA	few	TRBJ1-1	CASSITGGSTEAFF	TGTGCCAGTAGTATAACGGGGGGTTCGACTGAAGCTTTCTTT
TRBV2	TRBD2	few	TRBJ2-7	CASSEGSGASYEQYF	TGTGCCAGCAGTGAAGGTAGCGGGGCCTCCTACGAGCAGTACTTC
TRBV20-1	NA	NA	TRBJ1-5	CSAGQNNQPQHF	TGCAGTGCTGGACAAAACAATCAGCCCCAGCATTTT
TRBV25-1	NA	NA	TRBJ1-2	CASSYSLEGDYGYTF	TGTGCCAGCAGTTACTCTCTGGAGGGGGACTATGGCTACACCTTC
TRBV12-3/TRBV12-4	TRBD2	NA	TRBJ2-5	CASSLFGREGIETQYF	TGTGCCAGCAGTTTGTTTGGCAGGGAGGGCATCGAGACCCAGTACTTC
TRBV5-8	TRBD1	NA	TRBJ1-2	CASSQDWTGPYGYTF	TGCGCCAGCAGCCAGGATTGGACAGGACCCTATGGCTACACCTTC
TRBV20-1	NA	NA	TRBJ1-4	CSARNAGGVFREKLFF	TGCAGTGCTAGGAACGCCGGCGGGGTGTTTAGGGAAAAACTGTTTTTT
TRBV20-1	TRBD1	NA	TRBJ2-7	CSATGPGDRGYEQYF	TGCAGTGCCACTGGACCGGGGGACAGGGGGTACGAGCAGTACTTC
TRBV6-5	TRBD1	NA	TRBJ1-6	CASSYSDRAQGSPLHF	TGTGCCAGCAGTTATTCGGACAGGGCTCAGGGATCACCCCTCCACTTT
TRBV20-1	TRBD1	few	TRBJ1-6	CSARRTGKYNSPLHF	TGCAGTGCTAGGAGGACAGGGAAGTATAATTCACCCCTCCACTTT
TRBV12-3/TRBV12-4	NA	NA	TRBJ1-2	CASRASSTNYGYTF	TGTGCCAGCAGGGCGTCCTCAACTAACTATGGCTACACCTTC
TRBV10-3	NA	NA	TRBJ1-6	CASSRRQDKTGYSPLHF	TGTGCCAGCAGTCGACGACAAGACAAGACAGGCTATTCACCCCTCCACTTT
TRBV20-1	TRBD1	NA	TRBJ2-5	CSASETGGETQYF	TGCAGTGCTAGCGAGACAGGGGGAGAGACCCAGTACTTC
TRBV19	NA	many	TRBJ1-1	CASSFRQKEAFF	TGTGCCAGTAGTTTCCGACAGAAAGAAGCTTTCTTT
TRBV20-1	NA	NA	TRBJ2-7	CSALSYGQYF	TGCAGTGCTCTTTCCTACGGGCAGTACTTC
TRBV29-1	TRBD1	many	TRBJ1-4	CSVVVQGEQKLFF	TGCAGCGTTGTGGTACAGGGGGAGCAAAAACTGTTTTTT
TRBV15	NA	many	TRBJ1-4	CATSRVAHRTEKLFF	TGTGCCACCAGCAGGGTTGCACACAGAACCGAAAAACTGTTTTTT
TRBV7-9	NA	few	TRBJ2-5	CASSSLRAGTGLQETQYF	TGTGCCAGCAGCTCTTTACGGGCGGGGACCGGACTCCAAGAGACCCAGTACTTC
TRBV20-1	NA	NA	TRBJ1-5	CSAGHLNQPRHF	TGCAGTGCTGGACACCTCAATCAGCCCCGGCATTTT
TRBV29-1	NA	many	TRBJ2-7	CSVVRKESYEQYF	TGCAGCGTTGTTCGGAAAGAGAGCTACGAGCAGTACTTC
TRBV5-6	TRBD1	NA	TRBJ2-5	CASSPGTVGQETQYF	TGTGCCAGCAGCCCCGGGACAGTAGGACAAGAGACCCAGTACTTC
TRBV11-1	TRBD2	NA	TRBJ2-7	CASSPASGGLYEQYF	TGTGCCAGCAGCCCAGCGAGCGGGGGCCTCTACGAGCAGTACTTC
TRBV11-2	TRBD2	NA	TRBJ2-5	CASSQDIAGARETQYF	TGTGCCAGCAGCCAAGATATAGCGGGAGCCAGAGAGACCCAGTACTTC
TRBV20-1	NA	few	TRBJ2-7	CSAHRGVSAYEQYF	TGCAGTGCGCACCGGGGTGTTTCGGCCTACGAGCAGTACTTC
TRBV2	TRBD2	NA	TRBJ2-7	CASSDRTSGGARTYEQCF	TGTGCCAGCAGTGACAGGACTAGCGGGGGTGCGAGGACCTACGAGCAGTGCTTC
TRBV20-1	NA	NA	TRBJ1-1	CSAGDNPNTEAFF	TGCAGTGCCGGGGACAATCCGAACACTGAAGCTTTCTTT
TRBV19	NA	NA	TRBJ1-6	CASRRAGIDNSPLHF	TGTGCCAGTCGAAGAGCGGGGATCGATAATTCACCCCTCCACTTT
TRBV19	TRBD1	many	TRBJ1-1	CASRGQGNTEAFF	TGTGCCAGCAGGGGACAGGGGAACACTGAAGCTTTCTTT
TRBV19	TRBD1	few	TRBJ2-6	CAISGTGKTGANVLTF	TGTGCCATCTCCGGGACAGGGAAGACTGGGGCCAACGTCCTGACTTTC
TRBV29-1	NA	NA	TRBJ1-1	CSVARELNTEAFF	TGCAGCGTTGCCAGGGAGCTGAACACTGAAGCTTTCTTT
TRBV7-9	NA	many	TRBJ1-6	CASSLDSVSPLHF	TGTGCCAGCAGCTTAGACAGCGTTTCACCCCTCCACTTT
TRBV7-9	NA	few	TRBJ2-2	CASSAITNTGELFF	TGTGCCAGCAGCGCCATCACGAACACCGGGGAGCTGTTTTTT